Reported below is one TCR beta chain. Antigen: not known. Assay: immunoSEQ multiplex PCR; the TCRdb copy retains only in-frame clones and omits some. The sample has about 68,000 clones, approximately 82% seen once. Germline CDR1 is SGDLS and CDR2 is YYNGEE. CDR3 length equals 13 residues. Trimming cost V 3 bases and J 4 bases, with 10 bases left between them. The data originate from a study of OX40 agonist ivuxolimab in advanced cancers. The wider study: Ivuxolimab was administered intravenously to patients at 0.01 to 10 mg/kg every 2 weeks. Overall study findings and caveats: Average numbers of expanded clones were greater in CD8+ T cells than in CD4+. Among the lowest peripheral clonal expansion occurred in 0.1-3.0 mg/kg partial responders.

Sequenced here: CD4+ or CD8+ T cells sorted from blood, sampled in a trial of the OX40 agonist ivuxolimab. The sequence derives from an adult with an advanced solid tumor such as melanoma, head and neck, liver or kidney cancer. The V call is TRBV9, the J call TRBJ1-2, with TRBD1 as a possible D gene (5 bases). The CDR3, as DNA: TGTGCCAGCAGCGGAGGGACGGTCTATGGCTACACCTTC. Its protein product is CASSGGTVYGYTF.